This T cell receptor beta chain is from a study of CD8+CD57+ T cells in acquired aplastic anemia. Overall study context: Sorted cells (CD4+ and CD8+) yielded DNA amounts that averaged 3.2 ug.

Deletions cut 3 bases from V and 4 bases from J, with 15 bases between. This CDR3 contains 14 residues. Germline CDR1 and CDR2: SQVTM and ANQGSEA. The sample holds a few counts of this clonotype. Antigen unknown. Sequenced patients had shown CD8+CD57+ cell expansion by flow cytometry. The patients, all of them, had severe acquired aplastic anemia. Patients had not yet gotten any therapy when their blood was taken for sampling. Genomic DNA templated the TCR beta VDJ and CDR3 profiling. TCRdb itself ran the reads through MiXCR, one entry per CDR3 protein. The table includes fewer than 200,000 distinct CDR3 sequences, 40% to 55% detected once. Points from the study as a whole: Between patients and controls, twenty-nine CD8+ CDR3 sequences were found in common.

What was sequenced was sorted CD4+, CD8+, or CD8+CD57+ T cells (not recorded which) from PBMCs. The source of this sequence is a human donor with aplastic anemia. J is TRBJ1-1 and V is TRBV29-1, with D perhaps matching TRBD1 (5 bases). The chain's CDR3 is CSVEGIGGATEAFF. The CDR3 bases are TGCAGCGTTGAGGGGATTGGAGGGGCCACTGAAGCTTTCTTT.